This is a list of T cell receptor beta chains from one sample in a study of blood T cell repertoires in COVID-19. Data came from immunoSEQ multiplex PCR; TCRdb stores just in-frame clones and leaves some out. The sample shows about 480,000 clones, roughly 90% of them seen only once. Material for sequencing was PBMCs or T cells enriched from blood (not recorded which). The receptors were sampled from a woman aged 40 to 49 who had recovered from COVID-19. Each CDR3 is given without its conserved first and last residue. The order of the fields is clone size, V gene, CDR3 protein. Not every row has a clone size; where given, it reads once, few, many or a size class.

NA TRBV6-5 ASTLNSPLH
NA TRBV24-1 ATKTDRADTQY
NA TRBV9 ASSVRDSRVNEQF
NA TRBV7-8 ASSSQGASADTQY
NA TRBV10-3 AINSQGTGTDTQY
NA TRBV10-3 AISRGLGTGLPAEQY
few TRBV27 ASSFNRVGYGYT
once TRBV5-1 ASSWTESSYNEQF
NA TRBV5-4 ASSRGLAGVAYEQY
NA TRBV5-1 ASSPSEGYYEQY
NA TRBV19 ASLSSRYGYT
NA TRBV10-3 AISEATGGVETQY
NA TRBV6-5 ASSYHGQGNYGYT
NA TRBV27 ASSLRPYYGYT
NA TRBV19 ASSSAGLAASYEQY
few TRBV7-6 ASSLEPNTEAF
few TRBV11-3 ASSVGMNTEAF
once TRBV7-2 ASSLAGATDTQY
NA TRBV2 ASSGTGGRGQPQH
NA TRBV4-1 ASSQAGRGPGELF
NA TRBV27 ASSSTGWTNYGYT
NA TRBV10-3 AISSGEGLDTQY
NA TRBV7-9 ASSKALAGGSDTQY
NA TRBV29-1 SVEPGQGERGYT
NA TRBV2 ASSVLSGMSSSTDTQY
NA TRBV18 ASSPQARISYEQY
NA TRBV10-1 ASSETGDQPQH
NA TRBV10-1 ASSPRTANTEAF
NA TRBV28 ASSPVAGTSTDTQY
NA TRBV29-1 SVTHRGDTEAF
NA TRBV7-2 ASTPRQGIQQY